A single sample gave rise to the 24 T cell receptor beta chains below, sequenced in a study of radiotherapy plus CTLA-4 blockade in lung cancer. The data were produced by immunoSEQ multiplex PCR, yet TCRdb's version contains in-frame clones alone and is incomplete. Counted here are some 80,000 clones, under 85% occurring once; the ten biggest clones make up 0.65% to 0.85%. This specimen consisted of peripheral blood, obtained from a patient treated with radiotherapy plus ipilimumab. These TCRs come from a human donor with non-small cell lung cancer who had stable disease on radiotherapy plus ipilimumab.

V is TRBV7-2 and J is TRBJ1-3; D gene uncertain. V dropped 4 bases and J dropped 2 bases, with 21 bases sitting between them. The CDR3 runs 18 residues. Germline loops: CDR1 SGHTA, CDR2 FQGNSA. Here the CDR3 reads CASSSQPPPAPTGNTIYF. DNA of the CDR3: TGTGCCAGCAGCTCCCAACCCCCCCCGGCCCCTACTGGAAACACCATATATTTT.

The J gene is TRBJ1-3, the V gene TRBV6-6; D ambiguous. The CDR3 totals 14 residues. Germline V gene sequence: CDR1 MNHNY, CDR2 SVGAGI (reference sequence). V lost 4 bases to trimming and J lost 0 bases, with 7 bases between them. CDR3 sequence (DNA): TGTGCCAGCAGTTCCCCTAGCTCTGGAAACACCATATATTTT. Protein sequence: CASSSPSSGNTIYF.

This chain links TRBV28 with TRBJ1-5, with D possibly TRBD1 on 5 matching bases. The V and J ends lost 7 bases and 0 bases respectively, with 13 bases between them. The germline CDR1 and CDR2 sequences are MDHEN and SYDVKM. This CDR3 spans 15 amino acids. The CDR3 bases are TGTGCCAGCACCATTTGGGGGATTAGCAATCAGCCCCAGCATTTT. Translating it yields CASTIWGISNQPQHF.

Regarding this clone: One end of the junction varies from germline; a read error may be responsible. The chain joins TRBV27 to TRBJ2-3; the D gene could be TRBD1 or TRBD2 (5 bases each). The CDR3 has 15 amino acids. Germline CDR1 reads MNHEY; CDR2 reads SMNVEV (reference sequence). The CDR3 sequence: CASSLRDQITDTRYF. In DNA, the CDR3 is TGTGCCAGCAGTCTCCGGGACCAAATCACAGATACGCGGTATTTT.

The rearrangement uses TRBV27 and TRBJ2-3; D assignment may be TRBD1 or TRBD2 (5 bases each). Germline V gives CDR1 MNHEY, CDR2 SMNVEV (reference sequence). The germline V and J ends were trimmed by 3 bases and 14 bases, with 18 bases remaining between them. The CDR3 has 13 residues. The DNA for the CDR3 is TGTGCCAGCAGTTTTACCGGGACCACCGAAGCGTATTTT. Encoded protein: CASSFTGTTEAYF.

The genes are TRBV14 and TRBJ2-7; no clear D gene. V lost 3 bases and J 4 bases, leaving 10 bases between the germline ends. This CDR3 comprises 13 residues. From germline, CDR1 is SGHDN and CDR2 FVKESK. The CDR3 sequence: CASSQALSYEQYF. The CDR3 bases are TGTGCCAGCAGCCAGGCCTTGAGTTACGAGCAGTACTTC.

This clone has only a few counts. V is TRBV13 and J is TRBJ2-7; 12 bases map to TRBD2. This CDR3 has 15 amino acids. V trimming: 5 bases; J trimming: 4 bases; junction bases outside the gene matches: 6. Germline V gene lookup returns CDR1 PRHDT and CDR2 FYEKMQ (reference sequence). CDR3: CASSIRTSGTYEQYF. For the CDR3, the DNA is TGTGCCAGCAGCATACGGACTAGCGGGACGTACGAGCAGTACTTC.

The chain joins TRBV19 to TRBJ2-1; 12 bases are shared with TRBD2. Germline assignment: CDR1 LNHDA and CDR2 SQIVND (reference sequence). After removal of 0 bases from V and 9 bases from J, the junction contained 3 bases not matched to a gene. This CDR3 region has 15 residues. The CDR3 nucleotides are TGTGCCAGTAGTATAGAGGCTAGCGGGAGGGGTGAGCAGTTCTTC. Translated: CASSIEASGRGEQFF.

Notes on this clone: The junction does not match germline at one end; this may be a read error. The chain's CDR3 is CASSAQGQVHLEGLNF. CDR3 DNA sequence: TGTGCCAGCAGCGCCCAAGGACAGGTCCATTTAGAGGGCTTAAACTTC. The rearrangement links TRBV9 to TRBJ2-7; 7 bases fit TRBD1. Germline V gene lookup returns CDR1 SGDLS and CDR2 YYNGEE. The CDR3 loop spans 16 amino acids.

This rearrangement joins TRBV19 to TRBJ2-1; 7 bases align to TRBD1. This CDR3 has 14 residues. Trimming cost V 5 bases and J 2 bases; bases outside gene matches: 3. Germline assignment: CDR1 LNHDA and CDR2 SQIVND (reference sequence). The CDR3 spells CASSPGTAYNEQFF. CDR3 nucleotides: TGTGCCAGTAGTCCGGGGACAGCCTACAATGAGCAGTTCTTC.

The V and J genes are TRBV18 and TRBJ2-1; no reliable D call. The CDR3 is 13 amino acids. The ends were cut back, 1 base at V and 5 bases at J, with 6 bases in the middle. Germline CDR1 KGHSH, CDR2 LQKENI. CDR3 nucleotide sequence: TGTGCCAGCTCACCACAGAGTAACAATGAGCAGTTCTTC. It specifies CASSPQSNNEQFF.

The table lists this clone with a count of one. Here the CDR3 DNA reads TGTGCCAGCAGCTTACGACAGGGAGGGGAGACCCAGTACTTC. It codes for CASSLRQGGETQYF. This chain links TRBV7-9 with TRBJ2-5; D assignment may be TRBD1 or TRBD2 (7 bases each). V dropped 2 bases and J dropped 5 bases, with 12 bases sitting between them. Germline V gene data show CDR1 as SEHNR and CDR2 as FQNEAQ (reference sequence). The CDR3 totals 14 residues.

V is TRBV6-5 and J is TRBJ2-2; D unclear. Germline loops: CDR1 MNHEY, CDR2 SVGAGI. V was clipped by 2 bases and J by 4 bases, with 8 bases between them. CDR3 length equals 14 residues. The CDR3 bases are TGTGCCAGCAGTTACGTGCAGACCACCGGGGAGCTGTTTTTT. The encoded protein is CASSYVQTTGELFF.

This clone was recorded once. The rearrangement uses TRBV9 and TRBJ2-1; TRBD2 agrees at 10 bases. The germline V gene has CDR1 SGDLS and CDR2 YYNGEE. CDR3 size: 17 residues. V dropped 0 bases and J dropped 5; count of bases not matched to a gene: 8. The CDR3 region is CASSVGAGGTRDNEQFF. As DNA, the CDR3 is TGTGCCAGCAGCGTAGGAGCGGGAGGGACGCGGGACAATGAGCAGTTCTTC.

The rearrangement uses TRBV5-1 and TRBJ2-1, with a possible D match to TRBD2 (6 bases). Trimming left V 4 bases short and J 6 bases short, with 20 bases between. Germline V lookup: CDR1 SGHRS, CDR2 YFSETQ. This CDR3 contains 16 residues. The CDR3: CASSHLGVAASNEQFF. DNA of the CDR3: TGCGCCAGCAGCCACCTCGGAGTAGCGGCATCCAATGAGCAGTTCTTC.

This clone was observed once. The CDR3 sequence is CASSVGAGATNEKLFF. CDR3 nucleotides: TGTGCCAGCAGCGTCGGGGCAGGTGCAACTAATGAAAAACTGTTTTTT. The rearrangement links TRBV9 to TRBJ1-4; a possible D gene is TRBD1 (5 bases). Trimming removed 2 bases at V and 0 bases at J, with 11 bases between. The CDR3 consists of 16 residues. Germline-derived CDR1 and CDR2 are SGDLS and YYNGEE. Full variable domain (outside the CDR3, taken from reference TRBV9 and TRBJ1-4): DSGVTQTPKHLITATGQRVTLRCSPRSGDLSVYWYQQSLDQGLQFLIQYYNGEERAKGNILERFSAQQFPDLHSELNLSSLELGDSALYFCASSVGAGATNEKLFFGSGTQLSVL.

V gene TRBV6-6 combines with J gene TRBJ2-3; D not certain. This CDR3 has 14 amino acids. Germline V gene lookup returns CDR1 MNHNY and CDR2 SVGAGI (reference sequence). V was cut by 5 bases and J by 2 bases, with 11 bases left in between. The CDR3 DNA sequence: TGTGCCAGCAGTACCAAAGGATTCACAGATACGCAGTATTTT. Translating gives CASSTKGFTDTQYF.

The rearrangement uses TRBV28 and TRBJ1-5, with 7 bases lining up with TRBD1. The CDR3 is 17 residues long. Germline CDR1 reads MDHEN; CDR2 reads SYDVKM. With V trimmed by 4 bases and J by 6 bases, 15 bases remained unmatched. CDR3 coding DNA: TGTGCCAGCAGTTCTGGGGGACAGCCAGAGGGTAGTCAGCCCCAGCATTTT. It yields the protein CASSSGGQPEGSQPQHF.

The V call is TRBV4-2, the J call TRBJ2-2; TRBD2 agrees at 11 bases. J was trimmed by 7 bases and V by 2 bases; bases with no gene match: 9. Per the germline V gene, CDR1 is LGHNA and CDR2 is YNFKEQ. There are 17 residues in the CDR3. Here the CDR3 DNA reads TGTGCCAGCAGCCAATCTACTAGCGGGAGTACCTACGGGGAGCTGTTTTTT. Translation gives CASSQSTSGSTYGELFF.

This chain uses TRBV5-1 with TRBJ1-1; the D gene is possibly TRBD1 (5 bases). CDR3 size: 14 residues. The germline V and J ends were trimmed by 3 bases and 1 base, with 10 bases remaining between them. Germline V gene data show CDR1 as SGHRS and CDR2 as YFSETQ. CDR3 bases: TGCGCCAGCAGCTCGCCGACAGCGAACACTGAAGCTTTCTTT. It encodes CASSSPTANTEAFF.

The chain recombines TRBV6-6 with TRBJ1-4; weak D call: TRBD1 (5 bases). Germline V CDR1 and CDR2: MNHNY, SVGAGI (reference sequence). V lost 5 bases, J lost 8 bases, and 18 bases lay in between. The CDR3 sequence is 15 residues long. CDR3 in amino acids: CASSIERGFVEKLFF. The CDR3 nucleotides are TGTGCCAGCAGTATCGAACGGGGGTTTGTCGAAAAACTGTTTTTT.

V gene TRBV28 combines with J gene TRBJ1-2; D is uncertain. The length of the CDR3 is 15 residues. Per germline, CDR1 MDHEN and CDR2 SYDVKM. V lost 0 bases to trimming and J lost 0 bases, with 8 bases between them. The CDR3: CASSLWQEANYGYTF. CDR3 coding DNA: TGTGCCAGCAGTTTATGGCAGGAAGCTAACTATGGCTACACCTTC.

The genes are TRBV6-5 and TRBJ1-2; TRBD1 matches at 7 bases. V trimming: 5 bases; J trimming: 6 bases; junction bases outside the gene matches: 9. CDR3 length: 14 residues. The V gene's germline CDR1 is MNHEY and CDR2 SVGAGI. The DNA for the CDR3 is TGTGCCAGCAGTCAACAGGGGAGAACGGATGGCTACACCTTC. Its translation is CASSQQGRTDGYTF.

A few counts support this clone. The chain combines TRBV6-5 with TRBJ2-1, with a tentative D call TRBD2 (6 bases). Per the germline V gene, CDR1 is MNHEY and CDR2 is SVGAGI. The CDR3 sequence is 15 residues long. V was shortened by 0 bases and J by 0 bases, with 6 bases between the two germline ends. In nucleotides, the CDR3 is TGTGCCAGCAGTTACTCGGGAGGCTCCTACAATGAGCAGTTCTTC. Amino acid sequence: CASSYSGGSYNEQFF.